This T cell receptor beta chain was captured by sequencing in a study of shared T cell receptors in the human thymus. Assay: immunoSEQ multiplex PCR; the TCRdb copy retains only in-frame clones and omits some. The data contain hundreds of thousands of clones, about 84% of them singletons. Deletions cut 0 bases from V and 3 bases from J, with 12 bases between. Germline CDR1 SGHTS, CDR2 YDEGEE. This CDR3 is built from 15 residues. This sample also appeared in a second study, on human thymus T cells. That paper states: Samples came from healthy Finnish infants during open corrective cardiac surgery. The study used thymus tissue resected during corrective heart surgery. Biased V and J segment usage appeared in thymus and peripheral blood. Thymic repertoires of unrelated individuals were reported in related research to overlap highly.

The receptor was derived from a boy younger than two with a congenital heart defect. Sequencing was done on a sample of thymocytes. The rearrangement links TRBV5-8 to TRBJ1-1; D not resolved. CDR3 nucleotides: TGTGCCAGCAGCTTGGAGCAGCGACCGGACACTGAAGCTTTCTTT. Encoded protein: CASSLEQRPDTEAFF.